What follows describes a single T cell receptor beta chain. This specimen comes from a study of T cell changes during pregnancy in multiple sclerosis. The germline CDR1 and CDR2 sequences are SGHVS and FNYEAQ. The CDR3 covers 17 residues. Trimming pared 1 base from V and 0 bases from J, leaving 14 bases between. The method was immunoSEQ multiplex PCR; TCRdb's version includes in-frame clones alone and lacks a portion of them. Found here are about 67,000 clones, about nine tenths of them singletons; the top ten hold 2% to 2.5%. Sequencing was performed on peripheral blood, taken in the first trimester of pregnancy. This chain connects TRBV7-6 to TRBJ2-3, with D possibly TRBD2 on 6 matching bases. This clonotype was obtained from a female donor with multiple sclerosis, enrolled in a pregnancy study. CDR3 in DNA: TGTGCCAGCAGCTTAGGAGGCGGGGTAGCTAGCACAGATACGCAGTATTTT. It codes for CASSLGGGVASTDTQYF.